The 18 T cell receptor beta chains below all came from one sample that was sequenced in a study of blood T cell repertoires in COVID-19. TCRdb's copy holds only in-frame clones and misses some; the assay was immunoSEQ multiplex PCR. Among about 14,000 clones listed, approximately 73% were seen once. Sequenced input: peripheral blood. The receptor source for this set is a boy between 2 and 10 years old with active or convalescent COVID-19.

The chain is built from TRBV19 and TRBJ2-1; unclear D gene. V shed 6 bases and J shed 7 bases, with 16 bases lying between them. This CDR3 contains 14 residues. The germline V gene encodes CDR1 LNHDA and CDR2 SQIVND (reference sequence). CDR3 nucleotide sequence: TGTGCCAGTAGGCAGGAAAGTTTTGGGAATGAGCAGTTCTTC. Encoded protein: CASRQESFGNEQFF. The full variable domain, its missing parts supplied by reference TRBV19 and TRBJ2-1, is DGGITQSPKYLFRKEGQNVTLSCEQNLNHDAMYWYRQDPGQGLRLIYYSQIVNDFQKGDIAEGYSVSREKKESFPLTVTSAQKNPTAFYLCASRQESFGNEQFFGPGTRLTVL.

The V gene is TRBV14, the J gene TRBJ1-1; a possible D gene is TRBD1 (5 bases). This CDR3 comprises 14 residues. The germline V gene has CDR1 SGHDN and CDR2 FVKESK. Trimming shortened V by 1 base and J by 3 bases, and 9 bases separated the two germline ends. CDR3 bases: TGTGCCAGCAGCCAAGGGTTAGGGGACACTGAAGCTTTCTTT. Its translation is CASSQGLGDTEAFF.

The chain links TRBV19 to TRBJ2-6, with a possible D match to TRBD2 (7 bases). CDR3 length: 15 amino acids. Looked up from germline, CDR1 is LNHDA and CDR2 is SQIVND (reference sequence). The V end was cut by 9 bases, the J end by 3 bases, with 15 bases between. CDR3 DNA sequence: TGTGCCAGCCGAGGGGGGGCCGGTGGGGCCAACGTCCTGACTTTC. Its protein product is CASRGGAGGANVLTF.

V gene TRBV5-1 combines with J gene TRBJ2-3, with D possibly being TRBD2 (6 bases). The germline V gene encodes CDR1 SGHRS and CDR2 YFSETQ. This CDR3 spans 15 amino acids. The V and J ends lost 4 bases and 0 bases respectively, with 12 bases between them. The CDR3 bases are TGCGCCAGCAGCCGGGTAGCGGTGAGCACAGATACGCAGTATTTT. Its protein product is CASSRVAVSTDTQYF.

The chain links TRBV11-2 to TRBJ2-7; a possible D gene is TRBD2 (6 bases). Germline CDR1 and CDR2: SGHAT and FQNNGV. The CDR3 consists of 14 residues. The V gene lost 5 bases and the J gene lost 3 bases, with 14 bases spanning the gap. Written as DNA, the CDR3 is TGTGCCAGCAGCCTGGGGGGAGGCCACTACGAGCAGTACTTC. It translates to CASSLGGGHYEQYF. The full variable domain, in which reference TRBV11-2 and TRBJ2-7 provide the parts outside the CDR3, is EAGVAQSPRYKIIEKRQSVAFWCNPISGHATLYWYQQILGQGPKLLIQFQNNGVVDDSQLPKDRFSAERLKGVDSTLKIQPAKLEDSAVYLCASSLGGGHYEQYFGPGTRLTVT.

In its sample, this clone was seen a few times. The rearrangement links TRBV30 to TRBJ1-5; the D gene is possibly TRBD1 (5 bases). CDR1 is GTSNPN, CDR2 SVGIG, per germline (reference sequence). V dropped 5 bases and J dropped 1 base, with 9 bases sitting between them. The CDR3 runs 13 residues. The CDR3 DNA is TGTGCCTGGTCCAGACAGAGCAATCAGCCCCAGCATTTT. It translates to CAWSRQSNQPQHF.

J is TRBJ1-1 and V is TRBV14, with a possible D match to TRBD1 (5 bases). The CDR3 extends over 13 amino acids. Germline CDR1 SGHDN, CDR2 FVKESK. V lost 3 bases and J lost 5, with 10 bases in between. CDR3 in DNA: TGTGCCAGCAGCCATGGAGGGACGACTGAAGCTTTCTTT. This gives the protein CASSHGGTTEAFF.

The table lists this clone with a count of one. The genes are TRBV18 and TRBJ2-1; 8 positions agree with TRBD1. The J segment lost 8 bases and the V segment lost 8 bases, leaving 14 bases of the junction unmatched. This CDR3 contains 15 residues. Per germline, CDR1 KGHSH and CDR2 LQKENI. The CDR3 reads CASLLDRGAFDEQFF. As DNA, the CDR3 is TGTGCCAGCCTCCTAGACAGGGGAGCCTTCGATGAGCAGTTCTTC.

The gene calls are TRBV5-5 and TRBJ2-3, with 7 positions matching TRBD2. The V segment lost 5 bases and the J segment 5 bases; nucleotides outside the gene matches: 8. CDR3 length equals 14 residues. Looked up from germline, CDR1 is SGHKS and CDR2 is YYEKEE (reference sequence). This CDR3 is CASRGGPVEDTQYF. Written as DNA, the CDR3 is TGTGCCAGCAGGGGAGGGCCGGTTGAAGATACGCAGTATTTT.

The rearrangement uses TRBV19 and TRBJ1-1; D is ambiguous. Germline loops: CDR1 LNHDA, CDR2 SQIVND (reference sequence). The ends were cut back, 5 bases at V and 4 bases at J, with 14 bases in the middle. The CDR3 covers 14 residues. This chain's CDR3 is CASSRFTAGTEAFF. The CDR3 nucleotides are TGTGCCAGTAGTCGATTTACGGCGGGCACTGAAGCTTTCTTT.

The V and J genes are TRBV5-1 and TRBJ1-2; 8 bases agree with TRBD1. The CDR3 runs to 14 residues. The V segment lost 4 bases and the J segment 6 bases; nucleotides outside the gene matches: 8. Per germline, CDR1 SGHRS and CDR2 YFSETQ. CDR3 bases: TGCGCCAGCAGCCCCACCACAGGGGGAGATGGCTACACCTTC. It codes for CASSPTTGGDGYTF.

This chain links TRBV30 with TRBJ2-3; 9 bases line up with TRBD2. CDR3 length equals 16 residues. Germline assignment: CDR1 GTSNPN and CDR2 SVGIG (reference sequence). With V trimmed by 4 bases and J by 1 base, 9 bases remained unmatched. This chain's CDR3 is CAWTLNSGSGTDTQYF. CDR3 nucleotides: TGTGCCTGGACATTAAATAGCGGGAGTGGCACAGATACGCAGTATTTT.

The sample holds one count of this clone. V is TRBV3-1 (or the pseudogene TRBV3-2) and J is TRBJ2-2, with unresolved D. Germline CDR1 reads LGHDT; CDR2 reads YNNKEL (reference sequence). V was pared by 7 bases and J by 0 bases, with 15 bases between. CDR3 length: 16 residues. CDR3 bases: TGTGCCAGCACCCGTGCGGCAGACGCGAACACCGGGGAGCTGTTTTTT. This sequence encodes CASTRAADANTGELFF.

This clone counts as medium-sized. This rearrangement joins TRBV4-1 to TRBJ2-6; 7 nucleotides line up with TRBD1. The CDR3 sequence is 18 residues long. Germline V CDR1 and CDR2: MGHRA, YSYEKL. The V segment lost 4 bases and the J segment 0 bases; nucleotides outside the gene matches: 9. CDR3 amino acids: CASSRGQVGSSGANVLTF. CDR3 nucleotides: TGCGCCAGCAGCCGCGGACAGGTCGGTTCCTCTGGGGCCAACGTCCTGACTTTC.

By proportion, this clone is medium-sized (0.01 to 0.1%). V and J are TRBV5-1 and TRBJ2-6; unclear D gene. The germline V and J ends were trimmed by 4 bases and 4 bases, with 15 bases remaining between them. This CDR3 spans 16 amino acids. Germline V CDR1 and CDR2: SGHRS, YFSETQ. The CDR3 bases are TGCGCCAGCAGCCCCCAGGTCAGGCTAGGGGCCAACGTCCTGACTTTC. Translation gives CASSPQVRLGANVLTF.

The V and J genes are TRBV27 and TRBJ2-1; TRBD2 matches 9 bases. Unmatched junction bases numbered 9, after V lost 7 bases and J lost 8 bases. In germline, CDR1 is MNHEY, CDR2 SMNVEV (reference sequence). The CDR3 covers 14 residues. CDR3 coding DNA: TGTGCCAGCAACCGGATAGCGGGAGTCGATGAGCAGTTCTTC. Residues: CASNRIAGVDEQFF.

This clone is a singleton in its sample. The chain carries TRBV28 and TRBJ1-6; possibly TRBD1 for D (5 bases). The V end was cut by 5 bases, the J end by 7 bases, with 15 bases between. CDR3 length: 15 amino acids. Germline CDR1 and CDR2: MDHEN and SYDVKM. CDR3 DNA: TGTGCCAGCAGTGGGGGGGGACCATCCAATTCACCCCTCCACTTT. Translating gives CASSGGGPSNSPLHF.

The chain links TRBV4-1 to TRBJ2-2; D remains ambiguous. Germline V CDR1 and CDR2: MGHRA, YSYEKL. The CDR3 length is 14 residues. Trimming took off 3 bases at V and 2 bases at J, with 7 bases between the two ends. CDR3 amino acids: CASSHSVNTGELFF. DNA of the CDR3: TGCGCCAGCAGCCACTCGGTAAACACCGGGGAGCTGTTTTTT.